A selection of T cell receptor beta chains follows, all from one sample in a study of cytomegalovirus exposure and HLA in healthy donors. TCRdb's copy holds only in-frame clones and misses some; the assay was immunoSEQ multiplex PCR. The top ten hold approximately 2.9% of the sample, which has about 130,000 clones, about 78% seen once. Source material: PBMCs. The receptors stem from a human donor in good health. Each CDR3 is given with its conserved first and last residue. The D gene is left open where the match is weak. Only some rows state a clone size, as once, few, many or a class for expanded clones.

>TRBV4-1|TRBD1|-|TRBJ2-7|14
CASSQGQGTYEQYF
TGCGCCAGCAGCCAGGGACAGGGAACCTACGAGCAGTACTTC
>TRBV2|-|few|TRBJ1-3|16
CASSGDRTSSGNTIYF
TGTGCCAGCAGTGGTGACAGAACGAGCTCTGGAAACACCATATATTTT
>TRBV4-3|-|few|TRBJ2-4|14
CASSQDYTGNIQYF
TGCGCCAGCAGCCAAGATTATACAGGAAACATTCAGTACTTC
>TRBV27|TRBD1|-|TRBJ1-1|16
CASRSYWDREVSEAFF
TGTGCCAGCAGATCCTACTGGGACAGGGAGGTATCTGAAGCTTTCTTT
>TRBV7-9|TRBD2|few|TRBJ2-1|17
CASSSLAGGHFSNEQFF
TGTGCCAGCAGCAGCCTTGCGGGGGGCCATTTCTCCAATGAGCAGTTCTTC
>TRBV27|TRBD2|-|TRBJ2-1|16
CASSPRLAGGYNEQFF
TGTGCCAGCAGTCCAAGACTAGCGGGGGGCTACAATGAGCAGTTCTTC
>TRBV7-3|TRBD2|-|TRBJ2-1|15
CASSFLAGDYNEQFF
TGTGCCAGCAGCTTCCTAGCGGGAGACTACAATGAGCAGTTCTTC
>TRBV6-5|-|-|TRBJ1-2|15
CASSYSAGPATFYTF
TGTGCCAGCAGTTACTCAGCGGGGCCCGCTACCTTCTACACCTTC
>TRBV7-9|TRBD1|few|TRBJ2-2|16
CASSSATGGTTGELFF
TGTGCCAGCAGCTCCGCCACAGGGGGAACCACCGGGGAGCTGTTTTTT
>TRBV7-3|-|-|TRBJ2-2|15
CASSLWQGSAGELFF
TGTGCCAGCAGCTTGTGGCAGGGTTCCGCCGGGGAGCTGTTTTTT
>TRBV15|-|-|TRBJ2-7|15
CATSRVGLGSYEQYF
TGTGCCACCAGCAGAGTCGGACTGGGCTCCTACGAGCAGTACTTC
>TRBV6-5|TRBD1|-|TRBJ2-1|15
CASSYSLNRGSEQFF
TGTGCCAGCAGTTACTCCTTAAACAGGGGCAGTGAGCAGTTCTTC
>TRBV7-3|-|-|TRBJ2-1|17
CSSSLRQTGSSYNEQFF
TGTTCCAGCAGCTTACGCCAGACAGGCAGCTCCTACAATGAGCAGTTCTTC
>TRBV19|TRBD2|-|TRBJ2-7|15
CASSPLGTITYEQYF
TGTGCCAGTAGTCCACTTGGGACTATCACCTACGAGCAGTACTTC
>TRBV2|-|-|TRBJ2-1|17
CASSERIGITWFNEQFF
TGTGCCAGCAGTGAGCGAATCGGGATTACCTGGTTCAATGAGCAGTTCTTC
>TRBV2|TRBD2|-|TRBJ2-5|15
CASRELAGGEKTQYF
TGTGCCAGCAGGGAACTAGCGGGGGGCGAAAAGACCCAGTACTTC
>TRBV6-5|-|many|TRBJ1-1|14
CASRLRAGNTEAFF
TGTGCCAGCAGGCTCCGCGCGGGCAACACTGAAGCTTTCTTT
>TRBV2|TRBD1|-|TRBJ2-5|14
CASSLTGNEETQYF
TGTGCCAGCAGCCTGACAGGGAATGAAGAGACCCAGTACTTC
>TRBV7-3|-|few|TRBJ1-1|14
CASSSAGGNTEAFF
TGTGCCAGCAGCTCAGCCGGGGGGAACACTGAAGCTTTCTTT
>TRBV11-1|TRBD2|-|TRBJ2-1|14
CASSRLAGGYEQFF
TGTGCCAGCAGCCGACTAGCGGGAGGATATGAGCAGTTCTTC
>TRBV28|TRBD1|few|TRBJ1-6|16
CASSFTGGYYNSPLHF
TGTGCCAGCAGTTTCACAGGGGGGTACTATAATTCACCCCTCCACTTT
>TRBV21-1|-|-|TRBJ2-7|15
CATAQGGSLEYEQYF
TGTGCCACGGCCCAGGGGGGATCACTAGAGTACGAGCAGTACTTC
>TRBV2|TRBD1|-|TRBJ2-1|15
CASSRQGPSYNEQFF
TGTGCCAGCAGTCGACAGGGGCCCTCCTACAATGAGCAGTTCTTC
>TRBV19|-|-|TRBJ2-1|15
CASSIQASSYNEQFF
TGTGCCAGTAGTATCCAGGCGAGCTCCTACAATGAGCAGTTCTTC
>TRBV30|TRBD2|once|TRBJ2-7|17
CAWSVPGGNIGDYEQYF
TGTGCCTGGAGTGTCCCCGGGGGGAACATTGGGGACTACGAGCAGTACTTC
>TRBV7-9|-|once|TRBJ1-3|15
CASSLVPDGGHTIYF
TGTGCCAGCAGCTTAGTTCCAGACGGGGGACACACCATATATTTT
>TRBV30|TRBD2|few|TRBJ2-3|13
CAWKSGTRGTQYF
TGTGCCTGGAAAAGCGGGACGCGGGGTACGCAGTATTTT
>TRBV5-1|TRBD2|-|TRBJ2-1|14
CASSRGLAGNEQFF
TGCGCCAGCAGCCGTGGACTAGCGGGCAATGAGCAGTTCTTC
>TRBV5-8|TRBD2|-|TRBJ2-1|16
CASNTENSGNYNEQFF
TGTGCCAGCAACACAGAAAACAGCGGGAACTACAATGAGCAGTTCTTC
>TRBV11-2|TRBD2|-|TRBJ2-5|16
CASSLDSGRARETQYF
TGTGCCAGCAGCTTAGACTCCGGGAGGGCCCGAGAGACCCAGTACTTC
>TRBV29-1|-|-|TRBJ1-1|16
CSVVALLTTMNTEAFF
TGCAGCGTTGTCGCCCTTTTAACAACCATGAACACTGAAGCTTTCTTT
>TRBV15|-|-|TRBJ2-5|16
CATSRDAGRRQETQYF
TGTGCCACCAGCAGAGATGCGGGACGGAGGCAAGAGACCCAGTACTTC
>TRBV7-8|TRBD1|-|TRBJ2-5|16
CASSKFPTGAGETQYF
TGTGCCAGCAGCAAGTTCCCGACAGGGGCGGGGGAGACCCAGTACTTC
>TRBV16|TRBD1|-|TRBJ2-1|15
CASSPIGQGMGEQFF
TGTGCCAGCAGCCCCATAGGACAGGGAATGGGTGAGCAGTTCTTC
>TRBV19|-|-|TRBJ1-5|16
CASSIRGGLFGQPQHF
TGTGCCAGTAGTATAAGGGGGGGCCTTTTTGGTCAGCCCCAGCATTTT
>TRBV2|-|once|TRBJ2-5|14
CASLSVLFQETQYF
TGTGCCAGCCTATCGGTCCTATTCCAAGAGACCCAGTACTTC
>TRBV2|-|-|TRBJ1-4|13
CANGGGTNEKLFF
TGTGCCAACGGCGGGGGTACTAATGAAAAACTGTTTTTT
>TRBV30|TRBD1|-|TRBJ2-7|16
CAWSVRPGQRPYEQYF
TGTGCCTGGAGTGTACGCCCGGGACAGCGGCCCTACGAGCAGTACTTC
>TRBV7-2|-|once|TRBJ2-1|13
CASSLSTLDGFFF
TGTGCCAGCAGCTTATCCACACTAGATGGGTTTTTCTTC
>TRBV25-1|TRBD2|-|TRBJ2-1|17
CASSGLGAGGGRGEQFF
TGTGCCAGCAGTGGATTAGGGGCGGGGGGAGGGCGGGGTGAGCAGTTCTTC
>TRBV9|TRBD2|-|TRBJ2-7|13
CASGLGGATGQYF
TGTGCCAGCGGGCTCGGGGGGGCAACTGGGCAGTACTTC
>TRBV6-5|TRBD2|-|TRBJ2-7|14
CASRGTSGRREQYF
TGTGCCAGCAGGGGGACTAGCGGGAGACGCGAGCAGTACTTC
>TRBV5-4|TRBD1|few|TRBJ1-4|15
CASSDHRDSNEKLFF
TGTGCCAGCAGCGACCATCGGGACAGCAATGAAAAACTGTTTTTT
>TRBV5-1|-|-|TRBJ2-1|14
CASSLTARRDEQFF
TGCGCCAGCAGCTTGACCGCCCGCAGGGATGAGCAGTTCTTC
>TRBV7-3|-|few|TRBJ1-2|13
CASSLTGGYGYTF
TGTGCCAGCAGCTTAACAGGGGGCTATGGCTACACCTTC
>TRBV9|-|-|TRBJ1-1|13
CASSVGQGAEAFF
TGTGCCAGCAGCGTAGGGCAGGGTGCTGAAGCTTTCTTT